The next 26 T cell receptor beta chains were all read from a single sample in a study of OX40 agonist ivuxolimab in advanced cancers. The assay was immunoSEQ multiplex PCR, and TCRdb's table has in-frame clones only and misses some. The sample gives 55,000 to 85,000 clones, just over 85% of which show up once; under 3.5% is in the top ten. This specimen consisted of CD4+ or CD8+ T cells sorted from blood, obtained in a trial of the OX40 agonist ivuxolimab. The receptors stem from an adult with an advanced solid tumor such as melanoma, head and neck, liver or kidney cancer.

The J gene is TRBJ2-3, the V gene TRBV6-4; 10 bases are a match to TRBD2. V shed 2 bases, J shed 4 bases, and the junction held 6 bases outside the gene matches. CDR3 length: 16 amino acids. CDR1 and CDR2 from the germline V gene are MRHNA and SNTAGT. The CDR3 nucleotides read TGTGCCAGCAGTGACGCAAGGACTAGCGGAGCAGATACGCAGTATTTT. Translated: CASSDARTSGADTQYF.

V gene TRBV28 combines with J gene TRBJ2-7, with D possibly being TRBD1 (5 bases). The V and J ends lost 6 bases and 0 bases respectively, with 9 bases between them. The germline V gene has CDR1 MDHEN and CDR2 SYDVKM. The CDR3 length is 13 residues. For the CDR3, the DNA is TGTGCCAGCAGCTCAGGGTTCTCCTACGAGCAGTACTTC. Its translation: CASSSGFSYEQYF.

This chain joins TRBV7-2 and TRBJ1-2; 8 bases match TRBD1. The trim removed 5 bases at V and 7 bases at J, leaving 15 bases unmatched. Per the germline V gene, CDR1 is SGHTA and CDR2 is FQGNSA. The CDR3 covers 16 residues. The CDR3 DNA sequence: TGTGCCAGCAGCCCCGGGACAGGAACTGCCGGCGGTGGCTACACCTTC. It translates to CASSPGTGTAGGGYTF.

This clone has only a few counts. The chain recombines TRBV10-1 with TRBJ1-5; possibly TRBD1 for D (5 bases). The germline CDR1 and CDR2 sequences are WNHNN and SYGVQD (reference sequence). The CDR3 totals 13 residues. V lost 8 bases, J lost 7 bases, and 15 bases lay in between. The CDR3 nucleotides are TGCGCCAGCCAGGCGGGACGAGGGCAGCCCCAGCATTTT. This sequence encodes CASQAGRGQPQHF.

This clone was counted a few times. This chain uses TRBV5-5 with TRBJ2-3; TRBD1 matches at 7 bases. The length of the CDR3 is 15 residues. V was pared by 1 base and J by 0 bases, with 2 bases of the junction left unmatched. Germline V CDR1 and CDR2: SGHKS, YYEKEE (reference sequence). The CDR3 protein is CASSLPGGSTDTQYF. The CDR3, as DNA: TGTGCCAGCAGCTTGCCAGGGGGTAGCACAGATACGCAGTATTTT.

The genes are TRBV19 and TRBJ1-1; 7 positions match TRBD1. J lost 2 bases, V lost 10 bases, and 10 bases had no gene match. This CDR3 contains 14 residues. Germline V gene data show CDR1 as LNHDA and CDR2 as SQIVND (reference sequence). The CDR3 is CATYRGGGNTEAFF. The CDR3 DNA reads TGTGCCACTTACAGGGGCGGGGGAAACACTGAAGCTTTCTTT.

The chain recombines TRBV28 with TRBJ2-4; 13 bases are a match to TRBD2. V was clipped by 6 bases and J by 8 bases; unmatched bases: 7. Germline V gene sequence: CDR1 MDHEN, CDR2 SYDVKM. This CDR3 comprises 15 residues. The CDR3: CASRGTSGEGDIQYF. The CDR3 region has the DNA TGTGCCAGCAGGGGGACTAGCGGGGAGGGGGACATTCAGTACTTC. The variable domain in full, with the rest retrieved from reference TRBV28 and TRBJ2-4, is DVKVTQSSRYLVKRTGEKVFLECVQDMDHENMFWYRQDPGLGLRLIYFSYDVKMKEKGDIPEGYSVSREKKERFSLILESASTNQTSMYLCASRGTSGEGDIQYFGAGTRLSVL.

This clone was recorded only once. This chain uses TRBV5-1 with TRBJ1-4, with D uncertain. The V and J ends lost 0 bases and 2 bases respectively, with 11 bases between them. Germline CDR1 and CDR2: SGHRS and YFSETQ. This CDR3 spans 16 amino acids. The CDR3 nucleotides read TGCGCCAGCAGCTTGGAAGCGCCGGGTACTAATGAAAAACTGTTTTTT. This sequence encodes CASSLEAPGTNEKLFF.

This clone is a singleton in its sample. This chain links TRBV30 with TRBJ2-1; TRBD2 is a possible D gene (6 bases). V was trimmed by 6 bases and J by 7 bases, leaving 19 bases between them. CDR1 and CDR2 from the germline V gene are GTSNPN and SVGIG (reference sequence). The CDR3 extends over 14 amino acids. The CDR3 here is CACGRRGSLNEQFF. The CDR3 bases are TGTGCCTGTGGGAGGCGGGGATCGTTGAATGAGCAGTTCTTC. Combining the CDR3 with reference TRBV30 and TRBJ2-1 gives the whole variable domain SQTIHQWPATLVQPVGSPLSLECTVEGTSNPNLYWYRQAAGRGLQLLFYSVGIGQISSEVPQNLSASRPQDRQFILSSKKLLLSDSGFYLCACGRRGSLNEQFFGPGTRLTVL.

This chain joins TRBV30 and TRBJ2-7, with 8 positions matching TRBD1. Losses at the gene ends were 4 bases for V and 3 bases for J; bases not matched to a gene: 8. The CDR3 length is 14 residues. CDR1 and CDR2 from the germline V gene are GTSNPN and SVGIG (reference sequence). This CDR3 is CAWKPPGGIYEQYF. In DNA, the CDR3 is TGTGCCTGGAAGCCCCCAGGGGGCATCTACGAGCAGTACTTC.

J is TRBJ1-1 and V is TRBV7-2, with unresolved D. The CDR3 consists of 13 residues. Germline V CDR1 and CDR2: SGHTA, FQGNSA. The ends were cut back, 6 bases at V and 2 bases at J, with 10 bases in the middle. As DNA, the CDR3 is TGTGCCAGCAGATCGACCGCTAACACTGAAGCTTTCTTT. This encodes CASRSTANTEAFF.

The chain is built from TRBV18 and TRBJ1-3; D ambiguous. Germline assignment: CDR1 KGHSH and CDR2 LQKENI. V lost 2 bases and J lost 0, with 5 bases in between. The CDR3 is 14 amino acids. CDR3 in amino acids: CASSPTNSGNTIYF. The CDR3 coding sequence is TGTGCCAGCTCACCAACGAACTCTGGAAACACCATATATTTT.

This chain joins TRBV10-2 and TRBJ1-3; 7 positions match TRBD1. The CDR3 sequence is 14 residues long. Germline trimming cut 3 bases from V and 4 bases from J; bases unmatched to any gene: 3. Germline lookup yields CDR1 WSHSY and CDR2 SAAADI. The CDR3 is CASSDLDRGNTIYF. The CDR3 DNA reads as TGCGCCAGCAGTGACTTGGACAGGGGAAACACCATATATTTT.

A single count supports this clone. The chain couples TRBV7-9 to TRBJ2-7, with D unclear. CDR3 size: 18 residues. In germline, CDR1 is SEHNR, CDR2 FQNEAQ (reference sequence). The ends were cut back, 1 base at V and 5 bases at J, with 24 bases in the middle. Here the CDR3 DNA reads TGTGCCAGCAGCTTAGGATCGAGCGCCAGCCGTCTTTTGGACGAGCAGTACTTC. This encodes CASSLGSSASRLLDEQYF.

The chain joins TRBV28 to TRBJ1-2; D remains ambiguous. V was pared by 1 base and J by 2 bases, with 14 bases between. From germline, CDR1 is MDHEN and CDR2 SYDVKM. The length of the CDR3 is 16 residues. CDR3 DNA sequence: TGTGCCAGCAGTTTATTCGACACAGACCTAAACTATGGCTACACCTTC. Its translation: CASSLFDTDLNYGYTF.

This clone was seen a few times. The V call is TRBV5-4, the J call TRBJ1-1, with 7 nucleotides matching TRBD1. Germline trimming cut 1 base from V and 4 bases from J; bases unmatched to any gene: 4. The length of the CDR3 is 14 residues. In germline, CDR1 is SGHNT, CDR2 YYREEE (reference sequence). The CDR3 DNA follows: TGTGCCAGCAGCTTGCAGGGGGGGACCACTGAAGCTTTCTTT. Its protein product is CASSLQGGTTEAFF. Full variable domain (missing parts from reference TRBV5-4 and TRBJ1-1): ETGVTQSPTHLIKTRGQQVTLRCSSQSGHNTVSWYQQALGQGPQFIFQYYREEENGRGNFPPRFSGLQFPNYSSELNVNALELDDSALYLCASSLQGGTTEAFFGQGTRLTVV.

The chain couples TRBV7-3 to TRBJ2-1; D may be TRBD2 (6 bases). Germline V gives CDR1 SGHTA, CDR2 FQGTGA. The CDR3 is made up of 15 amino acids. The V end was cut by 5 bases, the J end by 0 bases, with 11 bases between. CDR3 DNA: TGTGCCAGCAGCCGCGGGACCCCCTCCTACAATGAGCAGTTCTTC. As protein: CASSRGTPSYNEQFF.

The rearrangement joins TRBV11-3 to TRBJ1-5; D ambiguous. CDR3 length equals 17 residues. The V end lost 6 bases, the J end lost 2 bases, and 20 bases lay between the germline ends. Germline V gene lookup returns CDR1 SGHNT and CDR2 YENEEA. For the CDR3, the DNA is TGTGCCAGCAGTCCTTTCAATTGGGGTACGGGCAATCAGCCCCAGCATTTT. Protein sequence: CASSPFNWGTGNQPQHF.

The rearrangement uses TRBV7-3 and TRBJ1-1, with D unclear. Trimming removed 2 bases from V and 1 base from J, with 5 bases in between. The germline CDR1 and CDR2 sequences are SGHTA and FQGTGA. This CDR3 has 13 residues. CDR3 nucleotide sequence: TGTGCCAGCAGCTTATCGGCGAACACTGAAGCTTTCTTT. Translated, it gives CASSLSANTEAFF.

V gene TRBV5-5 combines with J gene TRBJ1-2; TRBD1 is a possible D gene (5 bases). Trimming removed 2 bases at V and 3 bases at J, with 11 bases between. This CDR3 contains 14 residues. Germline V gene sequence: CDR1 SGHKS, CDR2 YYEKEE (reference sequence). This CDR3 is CASSLGPGDYGYTF. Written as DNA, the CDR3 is TGTGCCAGCAGCTTAGGCCCGGGGGACTATGGCTACACCTTC.

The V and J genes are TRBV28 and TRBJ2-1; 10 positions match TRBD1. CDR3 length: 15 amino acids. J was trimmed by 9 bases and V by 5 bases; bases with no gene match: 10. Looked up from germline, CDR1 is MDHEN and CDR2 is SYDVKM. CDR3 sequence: CASSQPGQGSGEQFF. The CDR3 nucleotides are TGTGCCAGCAGTCAACCGGGACAGGGGTCAGGTGAGCAGTTCTTC.

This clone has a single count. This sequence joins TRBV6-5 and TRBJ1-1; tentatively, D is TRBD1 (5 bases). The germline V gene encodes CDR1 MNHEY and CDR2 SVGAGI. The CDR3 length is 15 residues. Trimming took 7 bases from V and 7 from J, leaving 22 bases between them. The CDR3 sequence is CASTPRTPPGGEAFF. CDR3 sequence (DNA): TGTGCCAGCACCCCCAGGACACCCCCTGGAGGTGAAGCTTTCTTT.

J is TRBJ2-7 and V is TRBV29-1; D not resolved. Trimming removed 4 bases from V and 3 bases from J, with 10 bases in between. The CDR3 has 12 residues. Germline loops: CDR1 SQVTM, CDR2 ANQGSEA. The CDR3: CSVGNGGYEQYF. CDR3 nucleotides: TGCAGCGTTGGAAACGGTGGCTACGAGCAGTACTTC.

Here the CDR3 DNA reads TGTGCCAGCAGCTTGTTAGGGACTAGCGGGGGGATAGATACGCAGTATTTT. This codes for CASSLLGTSGGIDTQYF. The chain has TRBV7-2 and TRBJ2-3, with 15 nucleotides matching TRBD2. Unmatched junction bases numbered 6, after V lost 3 bases and J lost 5 bases. CDR3 length: 17 residues. Germline V gene data show CDR1 as SGHTA and CDR2 as FQGNSA. The variable domain in full, completed from reference TRBV7-2 and TRBJ2-3, reads GAGVSQSPSNKVTEKGKDVELRCDPISGHTALYWYRQSLGQGLEFLIYFQGNSAPDKSGLPSDRFSAERTGGSVSTLTIQRTQQEDSAVYLCASSLLGTSGGIDTQYFGPGTRLTVL.

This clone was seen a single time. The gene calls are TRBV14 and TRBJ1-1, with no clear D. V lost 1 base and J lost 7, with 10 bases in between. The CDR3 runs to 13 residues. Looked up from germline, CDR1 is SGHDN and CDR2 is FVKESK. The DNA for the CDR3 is TGTGCCAGCAGCCAAGTAGGTGGGATTGAAGCTTTCTTT. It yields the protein CASSQVGGIEAFF.

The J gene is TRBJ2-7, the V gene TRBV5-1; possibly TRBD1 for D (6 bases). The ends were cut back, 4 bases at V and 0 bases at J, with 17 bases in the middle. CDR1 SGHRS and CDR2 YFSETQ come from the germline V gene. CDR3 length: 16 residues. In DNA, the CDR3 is TGCGCCAGCAGCCGGATACCTACAGGGAACTCCTACGAGCAGTACTTC. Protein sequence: CASSRIPTGNSYEQYF.